A single sample is the source of the 25 T cell receptor beta chains below, sequenced in a study of memory CD4+ T cells and cytomegalovirus serostatus. Single viable CD3+CD4+CD8-CD45RO+ cells were sorted as the memory CD4+ T cells. Repertoires were generated with immunoSEQ multiplex PCR, while TCRdb's copy carries only in-frame clones and drops some. Seen here are 84,000 or so clones, around 80% observed once, and the top ten hold roughly 0.79%. The source material was memory CD4+ T cells from blood. The receptors were sampled from an adult in good health and CMV-seronegative.

This clone was observed a handful of times. An end of the junction does not agree with germline; a read error may underlie this. This chain joins TRBV7-7 and TRBJ1-1; no firm D call. CDR1 is SSHAT, CDR2 FNYEAQ, per germline (reference sequence). This CDR3 contains 13 residues. CDR3 in amino acids: CASSEAVNTEAFF. CDR3 DNA: TGTGCTAGCAGTGAGGCTGTGAACACTGAAGCTTTCTTT.

This clone was counted between two and nine times. The genes are TRBV19 and TRBJ1-2, with 7 positions matching TRBD1. Germline V gives CDR1 LNHDA, CDR2 SQIVND (reference sequence). V shed 5 bases and J 1 base; nucleotides not matched to a gene: 4. The CDR3 is 14 residues long. The chain's CDR3 is CASSPDRLNYGYTF. The CDR3 DNA follows: TGTGCCAGTAGTCCGGACAGGCTTAACTATGGCTACACCTTC.

The chain combines TRBV20-1 with TRBJ2-7, with D tentatively TRBD1 or TRBD2 (5 bases each). CDR3 length equals 11 residues. Germline CDR1 DFQATT, CDR2 SNEGSKA (reference sequence). The CDR3: CRGDRLGEQYF. The CDR3 region has the DNA TGCAGGGGGGACCGGTTGGGCGAGCAGTACTTC.

This clone appeared many times. The rearrangement joins TRBV10-2 to TRBJ1-5; TRBD1 might be the D (6 bases). V lost 7 bases to trimming and J lost 4 bases, with 20 bases between them. The CDR3 runs to 16 residues. Germline loops: CDR1 WSHSY, CDR2 SAAADI. The DNA of the CDR3 is TGCGCCAGCACCACACCAAACAGGGTAGCGAATCAGCCCCAGCATTTT. This codes for CASTTPNRVANQPQHF.

This clone came up a few times. The V call is TRBV7-6, the J call TRBJ2-3; 10 bases are shared with TRBD2. Per germline, CDR1 SGHVS and CDR2 FNYEAQ. J lost 1 base, V lost 1 base, and 5 bases had no gene match. There are 17 residues in the CDR3. The CDR3 loop is CASSLGERGGGTDTQYF. The CDR3 bases are TGTGCCAGCAGCTTAGGAGAGCGGGGGGGCGGCACAGATACGCAGTATTTT.

The chain has TRBV27 and TRBJ2-7, with TRBD1 as a possible D gene (5 bases). The V end was cut by 2 bases, the J end by 5 bases, with 10 bases between. This CDR3 has 13 amino acids. Germline CDR1 MNHEY, CDR2 SMNVEV (reference sequence). CDR3 region: CASSLQGSHEQYF. The DNA for the CDR3 is TGTGCCAGCAGTTTACAGGGTTCCCACGAGCAGTACTTC.

The rearrangement joins TRBV7-5 to TRBJ2-3; TRBD2, the table's D call, lacks a check against the DNA. TRBV7-5 is reported as a pseudogene. This CDR3 has 17 amino acids. CDR3: CARSSHPESGGTDTQYF. The CDR3 coding sequence is TGTGCCAGAAGCTCCCACCCAGAGAGCGGGGGCACAGATACGCAGTATTTT.

The chain uses TRBV28 and TRBJ2-3; 7 bases line up with TRBD2. V dropped 8 bases and J dropped 4; count of bases not matched to a gene: 9. CDR3 length: 14 amino acids. Looked up from germline, CDR1 is MDHEN and CDR2 is SYDVKM. The CDR3 DNA is TGTGCCAGCGAGAGCGGGGCTCTTCCAGATACGCAGTATTTT. Its protein is CASESGALPDTQYF.

The V call is TRBV19, the J call TRBJ2-2, with D unclear. This CDR3 has 13 residues. Trimming stripped 5 bases from V and 4 bases from J, with 8 bases between. Germline V lookup: CDR1 LNHDA, CDR2 SQIVND (reference sequence). The CDR3 bases are TGTGCCAGTAGTGCACAGTTCACCGGGGAGCTGTTTTTT. Its translation: CASSAQFTGELFF.

The chain links TRBV15 to TRBJ2-5; TRBD1 matches at 7 bases. Germline V lookup: CDR1 LNHNV, CDR2 YYDKDF (reference sequence). V shed 6 bases and J 5 bases; nucleotides not matched to a gene: 9. This CDR3 region has 14 residues. DNA for the CDR3: TGTGCCACCAGGGGAACAGGGGTGGCCGAGACCCAGTACTTC. Protein product: CATRGTGVAETQYF.

The chain has TRBV29-1 and TRBJ1-4; D gene ambiguous. V shed 0 bases and J shed 8 bases, with 16 bases lying between them. Germline CDR1 is SQVTM and CDR2 is ANQGSEA. The CDR3 spans 15 residues. DNA of the CDR3: TGCAGCGTTGAAGATCGGGCGGCAGTACAGGAAAAACTGTTTTTT. Encoded protein: CSVEDRAAVQEKLFF.

This chain uses TRBV5-1 with TRBJ2-7; 11 nucleotides match TRBD1. Germline V gene data show CDR1 as SGHRS and CDR2 as YFSETQ. This CDR3 region has 15 residues. Germline trimming cut 4 bases from V and 7 bases from J; bases unmatched to any gene: 10. CDR3: CASSRTGTGGEEQYF. CDR3 nucleotides: TGCGCCAGCAGCAGAACCGGGACAGGGGGGGAAGAGCAGTACTTC.

This rearrangement joins TRBV2 to TRBJ1-1; 8 bases fit TRBD1. The CDR3 is 12 residues long. CDR1 and CDR2 from the germline V gene are SNHLY and FYNNEI. The junction had 7 bases not matched to a gene; V was cut back by 5 bases and J by 11 bases. CDR3 coding DNA: TGTGCCAGCAGTCAACAGGGGGAAGGTGCTTTCTTT. Translating it yields CASSQQGEGAFF. Combining the CDR3 with reference TRBV2 and TRBJ1-1 gives the whole variable domain EPEVTQTPSHQVTQMGQEVILRCVPISNHLYFYWYRQILGQKVEFLVSFYNNEISEKSEIFDDQFSVERPDGSNFTLKIRSTKLEDSAMYFCASSQQGEGAFFGQGTRLTVV.

The chain has TRBV5-6 and TRBJ1-6; 8 bases fit TRBD1. Germline trimming cut 0 bases from V and 10 bases from J; bases unmatched to any gene: 6. CDR1 and CDR2 (germline): SGHDT, YYEEEE. CDR3 length: 15 amino acids. Here the CDR3 reads CASSLETGAFSPLHF. Written as DNA, the CDR3 is TGTGCCAGCAGCTTGGAGACAGGGGCTTTCTCACCCCTCCACTTT. Drawing the rest from reference TRBV5-6 and TRBJ1-6, the complete variable domain is DAGVTQSPTHLIKTRGQQVTLRCSPKSGHDTVSWYQQALGQGPQFIFQYYEEEERQRGNFPDRFSGHQFPNYSSELNVNALLLGDSALYLCASSLETGAFSPLHFGNGTRLTVT.

This clone is a singleton in its sample. The chain has TRBV7-3 and TRBJ1-5, with a tentative D call TRBD1 (5 bases). The CDR3 sequence is 15 residues long. Trimming took off 5 bases at V and 10 bases at J, with 21 bases between the two ends. From germline, CDR1 is SGHTA and CDR2 FQGTGA. The CDR3 here is CASSPLVNRIEPQHF. CDR3 nucleotide sequence: TGTGCCAGCAGCCCTCTCGTCAACAGGATCGAACCCCAGCATTTT.

The genes are TRBV7-8 and TRBJ1-1, with 7 bases that match TRBD1. Germline V gene lookup returns CDR1 SGHVS and CDR2 FQNEAQ. The CDR3 has 15 residues. V lost 5 bases and J lost 0; bases outside the gene matches: 6. The DNA of the CDR3 is TGTGCCAGCAGCACCCGACAGGGAATGAACACTGAAGCTTTCTTT. This gives the protein CASSTRQGMNTEAFF.

The genes are TRBV7-9 and TRBJ1-5; D uncertain. Germline-derived CDR1 and CDR2 are SEHNR and FQNEAQ (reference sequence). This CDR3 comprises 15 residues. Trimming cost V 5 bases and J 0 bases, with 11 bases left between them. The CDR3 loop reads CASSPDGLSNQPQHF. The CDR3 bases are TGTGCCAGCAGCCCCGACGGACTTAGCAATCAGCCCCAGCATTTT.

This clone was detected only once. The chain has TRBV7-8 and TRBJ1-5, with unresolved D. The CDR3 extends over 14 amino acids. CDR1 SGHVS and CDR2 FQNEAQ come from the germline V gene. V lost 5 bases and J 5 bases, leaving 13 bases between the germline ends. In DNA form, the CDR3 reads TGTGCCAGCAGCGGTAGCAGGACCGATCAGCCCCAGCATTTT. This gives the protein CASSGSRTDQPQHF.

V gene TRBV11-2 combines with J gene TRBJ1-6, with TRBD1 identical over 10 bases. CDR1 is SGHAT and CDR2 is FQNNGV in the germline V gene. This CDR3 has 16 amino acids. Germline trimming cut 5 bases from V and 4 bases from J; bases unmatched to any gene: 5. DNA for the CDR3: TGTGCCAGCAGCCTCGGACAGGGGGTTTATAATTCACCCCTCCACTTT. This codes for CASSLGQGVYNSPLHF.

The chain joins TRBV7-8 to TRBJ1-5; tentative D call: TRBD1 (5 bases). Germline V gene data show CDR1 as SGHVS and CDR2 as FQNEAQ. V was pared by 5 bases and J by 6 bases, with 17 bases between. The CDR3 is 15 residues long. The CDR3, as DNA: TGTGCCAGCAGCCCGGTCAGGGTCGTCGCTCAGCCCCAGCATTTT. This codes for CASSPVRVVAQPQHF.

The chain couples TRBV6-6 to TRBJ1-3, with 9 bases that match TRBD1. Looked up from germline, CDR1 is MNHNY and CDR2 is SVGAGI (reference sequence). The junction had 6 bases not matched to a gene; V was cut back by 7 bases and J by 2 bases. CDR3 length: 15 amino acids. For the CDR3, the DNA is TGTGCCAGCAAGGGACAGGGAAGGACTGGAAACACCATATATTTT. This gives the protein CASKGQGRTGNTIYF.

The genes are TRBV20-1 and TRBJ1-2; D not certain. Trimming cost V 2 bases and J 9 bases, with 10 bases left between them. Germline CDR1 DFQATT, CDR2 SNEGSKA (reference sequence). The CDR3 spans 11 residues. The CDR3 loop reads CSARTSQSYTF. DNA of the CDR3: TGCAGTGCTAGAACTTCTCAGAGCTACACCTTC.

This sequence joins TRBV11-2 and TRBJ1-5; TRBD1 is a possible D gene (5 bases). V shed 0 bases and J shed 7 bases, with 7 bases lying between them. From germline, CDR1 is SGHAT and CDR2 FQNNGV. CDR3 size: 13 residues. CDR3 DNA sequence: TGTGCCAGCAGCTTAGAGGAGGGGCAGCCCCAGCATTTT. This sequence encodes CASSLEEGQPQHF.

The gene calls are TRBV28 and TRBJ1-5, with D perhaps matching TRBD1 (6 bases). The CDR3 spans 18 residues. Germline V CDR1 and CDR2: MDHEN, SYDVKM. The V end lost 1 base, the J end lost 3 bases, and 19 bases lay between the germline ends. The CDR3 loop reads CASSLFQGRLIANQPQHF. The CDR3 nucleotides are TGTGCCAGCAGTTTATTCCAGGGGCGTCTCATAGCCAATCAGCCCCAGCATTTT.

The V and J genes are TRBV28 and TRBJ1-1; TRBD1 might be the D (5 bases). Deletions cut 4 bases from V and 5 bases from J, with 17 bases between. Germline V CDR1 and CDR2: MDHEN, SYDVKM. The length of the CDR3 is 15 residues. The CDR3: CASSWNSGGETEAFF. CDR3 bases: TGTGCCAGCAGTTGGAACTCCGGGGGGGAGACTGAAGCTTTCTTT.